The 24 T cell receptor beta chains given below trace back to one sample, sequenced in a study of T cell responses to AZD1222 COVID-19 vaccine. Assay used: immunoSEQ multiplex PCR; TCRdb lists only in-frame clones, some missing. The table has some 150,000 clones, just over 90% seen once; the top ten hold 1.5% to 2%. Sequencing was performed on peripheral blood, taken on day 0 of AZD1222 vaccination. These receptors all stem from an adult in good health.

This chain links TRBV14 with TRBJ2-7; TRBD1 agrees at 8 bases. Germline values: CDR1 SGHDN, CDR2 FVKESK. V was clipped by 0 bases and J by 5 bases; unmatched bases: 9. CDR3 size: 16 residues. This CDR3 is CASSQEGRTGKDEQYF. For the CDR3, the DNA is TGTGCCAGCAGCCAAGAGGGGAGGACAGGGAAAGACGAGCAGTACTTC.

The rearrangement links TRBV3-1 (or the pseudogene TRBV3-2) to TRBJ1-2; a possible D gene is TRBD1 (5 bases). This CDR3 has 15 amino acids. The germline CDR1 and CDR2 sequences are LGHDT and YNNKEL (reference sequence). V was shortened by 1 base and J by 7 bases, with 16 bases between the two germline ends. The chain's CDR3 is CASSQAWAPGPGYTF. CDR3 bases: TGTGCCAGCAGCCAAGCATGGGCCCCAGGGCCTGGCTACACCTTC.

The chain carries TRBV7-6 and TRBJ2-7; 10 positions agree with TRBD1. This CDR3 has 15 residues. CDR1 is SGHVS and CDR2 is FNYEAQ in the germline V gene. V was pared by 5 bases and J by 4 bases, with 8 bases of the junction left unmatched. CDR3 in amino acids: CASSRTGTGEYEQYF. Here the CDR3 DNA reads TGTGCCAGCAGCCGGACCGGGACAGGGGAATACGAGCAGTACTTC.

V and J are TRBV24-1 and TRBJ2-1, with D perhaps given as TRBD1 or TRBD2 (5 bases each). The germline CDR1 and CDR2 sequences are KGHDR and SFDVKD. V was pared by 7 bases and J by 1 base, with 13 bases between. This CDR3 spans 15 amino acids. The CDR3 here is CATRRGSGSYNEQFF. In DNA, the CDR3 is TGTGCCACCAGGAGGGGTTCTGGGTCCTACAATGAGCAGTTCTTC.

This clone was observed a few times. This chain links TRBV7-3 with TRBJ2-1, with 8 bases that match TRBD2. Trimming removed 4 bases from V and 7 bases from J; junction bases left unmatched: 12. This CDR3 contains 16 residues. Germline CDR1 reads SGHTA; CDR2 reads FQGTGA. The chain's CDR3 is CASSSGSGGGSNEQFF. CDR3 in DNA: TGTGCCAGCAGCTCGGGGAGCGGGGGAGGAAGTAATGAGCAGTTCTTC.

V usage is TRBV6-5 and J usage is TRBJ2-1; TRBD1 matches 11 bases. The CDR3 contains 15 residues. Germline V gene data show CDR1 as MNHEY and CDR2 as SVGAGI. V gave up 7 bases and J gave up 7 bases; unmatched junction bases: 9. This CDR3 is CASTLPGTGGNEQFF. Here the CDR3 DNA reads TGTGCCAGCACCTTACCCGGGACAGGGGGGAATGAGCAGTTCTTC.

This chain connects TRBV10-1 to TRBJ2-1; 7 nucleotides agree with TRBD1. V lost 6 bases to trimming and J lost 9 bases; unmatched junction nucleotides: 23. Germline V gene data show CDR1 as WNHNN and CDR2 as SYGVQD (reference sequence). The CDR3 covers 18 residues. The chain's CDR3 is CASRYARDSAVQECEQFF. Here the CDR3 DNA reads TGCGCCAGCAGGTACGCCAGGGACAGCGCCGTTCAGGAGTGTGAGCAGTTCTTC.

The CDR3 here is CASSFRLGGGASTEAFF. The CDR3, as DNA: TGTGCCAGCAGCTTCCGCCTTGGAGGGGGCGCGTCCACTGAAGCTTTCTTT. V usage is TRBV7-3 and J usage is TRBJ1-1; 7 bases fit TRBD1. Germline assignment: CDR1 SGHTA and CDR2 FQGTGA. The CDR3 is 17 amino acids. Trimming at V came to 3 bases and at J to 4 bases, leaving 14 bases not matched to a gene.

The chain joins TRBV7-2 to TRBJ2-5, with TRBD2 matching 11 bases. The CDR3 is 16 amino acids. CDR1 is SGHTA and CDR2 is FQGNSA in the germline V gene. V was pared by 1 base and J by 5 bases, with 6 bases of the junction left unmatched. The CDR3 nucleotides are TGTGCCAGCAGCTTAGTTCGACTAGCGGGGATGGAGACCCAGTACTTC. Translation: CASSLVRLAGMETQYF.

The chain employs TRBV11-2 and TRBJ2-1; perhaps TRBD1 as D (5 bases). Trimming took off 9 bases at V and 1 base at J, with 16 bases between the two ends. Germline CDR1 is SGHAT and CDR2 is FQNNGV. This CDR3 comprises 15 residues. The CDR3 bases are TGTGCCAGTAAGTTCAGGGATACGTCCTACAATGAGCAGTTCTTC. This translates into CASKFRDTSYNEQFF.

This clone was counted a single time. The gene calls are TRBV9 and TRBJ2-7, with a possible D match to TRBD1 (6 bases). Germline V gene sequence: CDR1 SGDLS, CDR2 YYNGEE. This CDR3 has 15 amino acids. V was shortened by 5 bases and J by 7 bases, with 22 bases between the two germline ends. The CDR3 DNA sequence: TGTGCCAGCAGTAGTGAGGCAGGGGTTTTACAAGAGCAGTACTTC. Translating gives CASSSEAGVLQEQYF.

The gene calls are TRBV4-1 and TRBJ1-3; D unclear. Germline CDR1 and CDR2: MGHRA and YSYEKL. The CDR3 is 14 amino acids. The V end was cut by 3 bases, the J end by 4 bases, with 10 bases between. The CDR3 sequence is CASSQGQVGNTIYF. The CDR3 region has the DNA TGCGCCAGCAGCCAGGGCCAGGTGGGAAACACCATATATTTT.

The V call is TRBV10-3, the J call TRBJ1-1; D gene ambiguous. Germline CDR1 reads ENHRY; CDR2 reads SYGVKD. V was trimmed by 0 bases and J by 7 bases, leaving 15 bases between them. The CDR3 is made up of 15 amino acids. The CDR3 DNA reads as TGTGCCATCAGTGAGTCACAAGGGTATTCGGGTGAAGCTTTCTTT. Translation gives CAISESQGYSGEAFF.

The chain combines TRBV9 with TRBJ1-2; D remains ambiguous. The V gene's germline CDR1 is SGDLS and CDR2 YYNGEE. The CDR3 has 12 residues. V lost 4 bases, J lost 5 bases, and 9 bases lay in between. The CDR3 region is CASSMAGYGYTF. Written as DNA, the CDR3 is TGTGCCAGCAGCATGGCGGGATATGGCTACACCTTC.

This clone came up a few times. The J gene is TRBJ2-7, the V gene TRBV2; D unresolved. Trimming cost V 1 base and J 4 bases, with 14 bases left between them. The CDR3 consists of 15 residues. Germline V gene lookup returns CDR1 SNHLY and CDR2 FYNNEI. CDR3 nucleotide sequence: TGTGCCAGCAGTGAAGTGATCGGGTCTGGGTACGAGCAGTACTTC. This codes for CASSEVIGSGYEQYF.

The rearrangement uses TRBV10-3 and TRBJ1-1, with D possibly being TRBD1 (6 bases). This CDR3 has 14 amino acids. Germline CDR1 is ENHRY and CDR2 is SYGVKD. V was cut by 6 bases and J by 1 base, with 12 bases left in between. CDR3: CAIREQGANTEAFF. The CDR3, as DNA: TGTGCCATCAGGGAACAGGGAGCGAACACTGAAGCTTTCTTT.

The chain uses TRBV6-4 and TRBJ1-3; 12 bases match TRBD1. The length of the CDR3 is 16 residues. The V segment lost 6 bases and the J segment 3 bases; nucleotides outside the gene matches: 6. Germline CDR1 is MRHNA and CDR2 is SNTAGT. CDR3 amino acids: CASRGTGGPSGNTIYF. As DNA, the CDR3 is TGTGCCAGCAGAGGGACAGGGGGCCCGAGTGGAAACACCATATATTTT.

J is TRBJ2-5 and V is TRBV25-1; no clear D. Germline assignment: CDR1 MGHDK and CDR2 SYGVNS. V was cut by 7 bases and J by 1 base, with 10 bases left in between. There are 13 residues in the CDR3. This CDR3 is CASTRTVQETQYF. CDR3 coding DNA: TGTGCCAGCACACGGACGGTCCAAGAGACCCAGTACTTC.

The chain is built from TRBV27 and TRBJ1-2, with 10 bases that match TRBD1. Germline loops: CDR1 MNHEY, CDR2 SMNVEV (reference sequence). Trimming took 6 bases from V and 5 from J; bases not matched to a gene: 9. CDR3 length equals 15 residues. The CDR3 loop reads CASRATGTGVYGYTF. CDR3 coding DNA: TGTGCCAGCAGGGCGACCGGGACAGGGGTGTATGGCTACACCTTC.

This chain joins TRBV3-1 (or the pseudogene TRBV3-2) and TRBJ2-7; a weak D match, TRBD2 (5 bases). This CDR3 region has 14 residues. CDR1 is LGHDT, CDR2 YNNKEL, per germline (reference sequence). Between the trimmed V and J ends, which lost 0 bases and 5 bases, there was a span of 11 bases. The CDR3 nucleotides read TGTGCCAGCAGCCAAGATGGGGTGAGGGACGAGCAGTACTTC. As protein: CASSQDGVRDEQYF.

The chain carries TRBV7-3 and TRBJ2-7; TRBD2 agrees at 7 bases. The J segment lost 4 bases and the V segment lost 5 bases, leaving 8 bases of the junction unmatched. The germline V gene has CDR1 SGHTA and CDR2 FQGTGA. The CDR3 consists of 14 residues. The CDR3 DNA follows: TGTGCCAGCAGCCCCGGGACCGGGAGGTACGAGCAGTACTTC. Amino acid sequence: CASSPGTGRYEQYF. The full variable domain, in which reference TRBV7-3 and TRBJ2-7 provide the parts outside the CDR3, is GAGVSQTPSNKVTEKGKYVELRCDPISGHTALYWYRQSLGQGPEFLIYFQGTGAADDSGLPNDRFFAVRPEGSVSTLKIQRTERGDSAVYLCASSPGTGRYEQYFGPGTRLTVT.

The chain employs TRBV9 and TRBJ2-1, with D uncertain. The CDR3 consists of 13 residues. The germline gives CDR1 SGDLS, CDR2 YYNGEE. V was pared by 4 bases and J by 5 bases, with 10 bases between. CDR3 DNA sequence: TGTGCCAGCAGCCGCGTCCCTAACAATGAGCAGTTCTTC. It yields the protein CASSRVPNNEQFF.

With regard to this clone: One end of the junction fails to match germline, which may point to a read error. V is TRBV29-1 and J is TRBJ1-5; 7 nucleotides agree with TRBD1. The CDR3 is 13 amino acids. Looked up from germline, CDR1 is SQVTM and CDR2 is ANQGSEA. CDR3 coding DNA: TGCAGCGTCAAGACAGGGTGGGATCAGCCCCAACATTTT. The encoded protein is CSVKTGWDQPQHF.

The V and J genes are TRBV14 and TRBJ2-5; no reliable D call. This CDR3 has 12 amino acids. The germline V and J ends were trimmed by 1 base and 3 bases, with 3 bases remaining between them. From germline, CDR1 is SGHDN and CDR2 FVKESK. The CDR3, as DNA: TGTGCCAGCAGCCAAGGGGAAGAGACCCAGTACTTC. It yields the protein CASSQGEETQYF.